This T cell receptor beta chain was observed in a study of Tregs in tolerant kidney transplant recipients. General study points: No direct test of biological reproducibility was done here.

There are 14 residues in the CDR3. Deletions cut 3 bases from V and 0 bases from J, with 8 bases between. Germline CDR1 and CDR2: SGHTA and FQGTGA. This clone is categorized as medium-sized (0.01 to 0.1%). Its cognate antigen is unknown. Method: immunoSEQ multiplex PCR; TCRdb's copy keeps in-frame clones and lacks some. Among about 8,300 clones listed, approximately 35% were seen once. Recipient PBMCs carried a CFSE label and met irradiated graft donor PBMCs for approximately six days before FACS sorting. The input for sequencing was CD8+ T cells from blood cultured with allogeneic cells, taken before the transplant. This chain links TRBV7-3 with TRBJ1-1; possibly TRBD1 for D (6 bases). The source of this sequence is a human patient who received a combined kidney and bone marrow transplant. This chain's CDR3 is CASSLDRLNTEAFF. The CDR3 nucleotides read TGTGCCAGCAGCTTGGACAGATTGAACACTGAAGCTTTCTTT.